These 5 T cell receptor beta chains came from one sample sequenced in a study of blood T cell repertoires in COVID-19. Using immunoSEQ multiplex PCR, the repertoire was profiled, and TCRdb retains in-frame clones only, with some absent. Among roughly 160,000 clones listed, about four fifths were seen once. The sequencing sample was made of PBMCs or T cells enriched from blood (not recorded which). The receptors were gathered from a man aged 60 to 75 who had recovered from COVID-19.

V is TRBV5-1 and J is TRBJ1-3, with no clear D. The V end lost 2 bases, the J end lost 0 bases, and 6 bases lay between the germline ends. The CDR3 runs 14 residues. The germline V gene has CDR1 SGHRS and CDR2 YFSETQ. The CDR3 region is CASSFSDSGNTIYF. The CDR3 nucleotides are TGCGCCAGCAGCTTCTCAGACTCTGGAAACACCATATATTTT.

The V gene is TRBV5-5, the J gene TRBJ1-1; TRBD1 matches at 8 bases. The germline CDR1 and CDR2 sequences are SGHKS and YYEKEE (reference sequence). V shed 5 bases and J 7 bases; nucleotides not matched to a gene: 7. The CDR3 sequence is 13 residues long. CDR3 nucleotides: TGTGCCAGCAGGCAGGGGGCTAGTTTTGAAGCTTTCTTT. It codes for CASRQGASFEAFF.

The rearrangement joins TRBV19 to TRBJ1-1; D might be TRBD1 (5 bases). Trimming removed 10 bases from V and 4 bases from J, with 16 bases in between. CDR1 is LNHDA and CDR2 is SQIVND in the germline V gene (reference sequence). CDR3 length: 13 residues. CDR3: CATGGVKGTEAFF. As DNA, the CDR3 is TGTGCCACTGGGGGGGTGAAGGGCACTGAAGCTTTCTTT.

The rearrangement uses TRBV9 and TRBJ2-3; 8 positions agree with TRBD2. CDR3 size: 16 residues. Germline CDR1 reads SGDLS; CDR2 reads YYNGEE. The ends lost 2 bases at V and 4 bases at J; junction bases unmatched: 9. The CDR3 here is CASSVSSGSSPDTQYF. CDR3 nucleotide sequence: TGTGCCAGCAGCGTCTCGAGCGGGAGCTCCCCAGATACGCAGTATTTT.

The V call is TRBV6-1, the J call TRBJ2-4, with 7 bases aligning to TRBD1. The CDR3 loop spans 17 amino acids. Germline values: CDR1 MNHNS, CDR2 SASEGT. Trimming at V came to 0 bases and at J to 1 base, leaving 6 bases not matched to a gene. Here the CDR3 reads CASSEAGQERAKNIQYF. As DNA, the CDR3 is TGTGCCAGCAGTGAAGCCGGACAGGAAAGGGCCAAAAACATTCAGTACTTC.